This TCR beta chain is from a study of PD-1 blockade in classical Hodgkin lymphoma. Following autologous stem cell transplantation, relapse occurred in every patient, and exposure to brentuximab vedotin varied. Germline assignment: CDR1 MNHNS and CDR2 SASEGT. This CDR3 has 14 residues. Trimming at V came to 6 bases and at J to 5 bases, leaving 8 bases not matched to a gene. This clone came up once. Its cognate antigen is unknown. TCRdb's table, derived via immunoSEQ multiplex PCR, lists solely in-frame clones and lacks some. The table shows under 95,000 clones, with 92% occurring only once. General study findings and limits: Reported baseline diversity: healthy donors highest, relapsed/refractory patients lowest. While CD8+ TCR diversity did not rise significantly by C4D1, CD4+ TCR diversity did. Nivolumab initiation under 1 year post-ASCT meant exclusion. Complete responders had baseline diversity similar to newly diagnosed patients.

The clonotype was recovered from a human donor with classical Hodgkin lymphoma. This chain connects TRBV6-1 to TRBJ1-1; 8 bases fit TRBD1. The sequenced sample was peripheral blood mononuclear cells (PBMCs), obtained before the second cycle of nivolumab. CDR3 region: CASSAGTGQTEAFF. DNA for the CDR3: TGTGCCAGCAGCGCCGGGACAGGTCAAACTGAAGCTTTCTTT.